These 4 T cell receptor beta chains share one sample of origin, sequenced in a study of neurological immune-mediated disorders. TCRdb reanalysed the 5' RACE reads using MiXCR and keeps one entry per CDR3 protein. The sample carries about 59,000 distinct CDR3 sequences, approximately 11% recorded once. Sequences were obtained from PBMCs. All receptors derive from a woman in her sixties with HTLV-1-associated myelopathy (HAM/TSP).

This clonotype was recorded at least ten times. The chain couples TRBV5-1 to TRBJ2-2; D is undetermined. In germline, CDR1 is SGHRS, CDR2 YFSETQ. This CDR3 is built from 15 residues. Trimming shortened V by 2 bases and J by 1 base, and 9 bases separated the two germline ends. This CDR3 is CASSFGAGNTGELFF. The CDR3 DNA reads TGCGCCAGCAGCTTCGGAGCAGGGAACACCGGGGAGCTGTTTTTT.

This clonotype showed up many times. This rearrangement joins TRBV5-1 to TRBJ1-1, with a tentative D call TRBD1 (6 bases). CDR3 length equals 14 residues. V gave up 4 bases and J gave up 4 bases, with 14 bases separating them. CDR1 is SGHRS, CDR2 YFSETQ, per germline. The CDR3 nucleotides are TGCGCCAGCAGCCGGGGTGGAGGGGGCACTGAAGCTTTCTTT. It is translated as CASSRGGGGTEAFF.

Many counts were recorded for this clonotype. The rearrangement joins TRBV5-1 to TRBJ2-2, with 7 nucleotides matching TRBD1. V trimming: 2 bases; J trimming: 7 bases; junction bases outside the gene matches: 8. The CDR3 has 15 amino acids. The germline V gene encodes CDR1 SGHRS and CDR2 YFSETQ. The CDR3 DNA reads as TGCGCCAGCAGCTTCCGACAGGGATCAATCGGGGAGCTGTTTTTT. Translating gives CASSFRQGSIGELFF.

This clonotype was seen repeatedly, ten times or more. The chain uses TRBV20-1 and TRBJ2-7; TRBD1 aligns across 10 bases. The CDR3 runs 15 residues. From germline, CDR1 is DFQATT and CDR2 SNEGSKA (reference sequence). Trimming took 6 bases from V and 4 from J; bases not matched to a gene: 12. Written as DNA, the CDR3 is TGCAGTGCGTGGAAATACCGGGACAGGGGATACGAGCAGTACTTC. It encodes CSAWKYRDRGYEQYF.